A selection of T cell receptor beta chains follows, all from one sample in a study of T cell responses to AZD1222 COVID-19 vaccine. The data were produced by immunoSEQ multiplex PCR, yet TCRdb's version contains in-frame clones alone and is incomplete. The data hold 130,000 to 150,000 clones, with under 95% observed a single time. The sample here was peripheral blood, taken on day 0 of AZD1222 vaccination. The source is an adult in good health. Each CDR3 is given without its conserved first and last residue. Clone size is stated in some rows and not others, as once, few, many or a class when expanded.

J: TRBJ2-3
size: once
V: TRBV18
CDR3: ASSETSGRTDTQY

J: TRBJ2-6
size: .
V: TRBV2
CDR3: ASSAIAGANVLT

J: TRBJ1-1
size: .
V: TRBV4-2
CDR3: ASSQESTAPNTEAF

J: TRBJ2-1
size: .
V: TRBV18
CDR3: ASSPTGSGYNEQF

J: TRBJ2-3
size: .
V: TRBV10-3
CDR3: AIGVGQNTDTQY

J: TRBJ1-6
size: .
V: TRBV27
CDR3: ASRTVYSPLH

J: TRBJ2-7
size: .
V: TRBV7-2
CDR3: ASSVAHRGYEQY

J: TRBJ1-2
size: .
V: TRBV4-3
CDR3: ASSQDDRDYGYT

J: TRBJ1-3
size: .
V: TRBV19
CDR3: ASSIIHGTTSGNTIY

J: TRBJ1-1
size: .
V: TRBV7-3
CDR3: ASSLTVNIEAF

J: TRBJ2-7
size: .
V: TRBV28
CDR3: ASSSTG

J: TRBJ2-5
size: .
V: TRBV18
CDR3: ASSPWEETQY

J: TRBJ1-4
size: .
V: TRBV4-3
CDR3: ASSQDPSRAGGEKLF

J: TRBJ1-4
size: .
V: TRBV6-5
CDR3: ASRVGVAEKLF

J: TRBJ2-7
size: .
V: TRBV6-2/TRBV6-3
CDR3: ASSYSYRVAGRYEQY

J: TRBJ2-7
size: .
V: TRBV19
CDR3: ASRHEQY

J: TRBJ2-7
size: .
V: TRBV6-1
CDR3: ASSEYRGGEQY

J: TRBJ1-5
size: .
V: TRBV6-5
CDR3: ASSPQGPQPQH

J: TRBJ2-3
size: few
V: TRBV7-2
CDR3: ASSSRQDNTDTQY

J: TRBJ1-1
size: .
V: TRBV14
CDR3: ASSQYRLLNTEAF

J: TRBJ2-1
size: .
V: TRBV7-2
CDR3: ASSLGRLAYEQF

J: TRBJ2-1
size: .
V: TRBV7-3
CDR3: ASSSSQGGGSALEQF

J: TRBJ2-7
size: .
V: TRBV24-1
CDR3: ATSDTNYEQY

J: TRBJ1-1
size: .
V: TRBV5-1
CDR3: ASSFYLGGAGMNTEAF

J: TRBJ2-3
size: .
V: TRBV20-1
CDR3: SASHSPMRFTDTQY

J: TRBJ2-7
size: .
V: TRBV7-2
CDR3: ASSLGGGSYEQY

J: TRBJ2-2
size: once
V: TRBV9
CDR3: ASSGQSRNTGELF

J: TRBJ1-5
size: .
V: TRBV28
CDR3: ASSGSWDQPQH

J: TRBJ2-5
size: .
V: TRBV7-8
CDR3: ASSFRDGQETQY

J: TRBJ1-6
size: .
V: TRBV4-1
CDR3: ASKGDEGAYNSPLH

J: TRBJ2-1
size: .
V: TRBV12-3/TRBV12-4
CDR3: ASSLRRQNEQF

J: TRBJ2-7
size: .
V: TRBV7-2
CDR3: ASSSGTPYEQY

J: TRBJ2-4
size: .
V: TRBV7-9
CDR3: ASSLADGVAKNIQY

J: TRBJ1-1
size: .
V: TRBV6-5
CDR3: ASSYKGAEAF

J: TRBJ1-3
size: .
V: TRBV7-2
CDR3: ASSLAGIGNTIY

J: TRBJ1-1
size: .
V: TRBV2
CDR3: ASSEGTGYTEAF

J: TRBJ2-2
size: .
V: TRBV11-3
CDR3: ASSFVAGGNTGELF

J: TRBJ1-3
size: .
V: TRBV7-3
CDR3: ASSLQGAGNTIY

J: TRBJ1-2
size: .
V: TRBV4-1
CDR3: ASSQGTGRGGYT

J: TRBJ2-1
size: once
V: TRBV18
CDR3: ASSPGGVGQKQF

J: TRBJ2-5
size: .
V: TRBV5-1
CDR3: ASSLTPTDQETQY

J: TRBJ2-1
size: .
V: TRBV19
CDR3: ASSMGRRKQF

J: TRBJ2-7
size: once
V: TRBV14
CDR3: ASSQAALGQQLSYEQY

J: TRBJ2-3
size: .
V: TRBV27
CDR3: ASTRHRDSSTDTQY

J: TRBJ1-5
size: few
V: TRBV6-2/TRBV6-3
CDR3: ASSLGGPNQPQH

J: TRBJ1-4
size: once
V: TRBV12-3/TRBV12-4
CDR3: ASSLGEKLF

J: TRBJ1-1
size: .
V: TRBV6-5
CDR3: ASIRGRKAF

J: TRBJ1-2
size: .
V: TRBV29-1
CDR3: SVPWGTGVFYGYT

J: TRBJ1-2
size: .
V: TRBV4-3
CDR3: ASSQDRETNYGYT

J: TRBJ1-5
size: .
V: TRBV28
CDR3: ASSLAGYQPQH

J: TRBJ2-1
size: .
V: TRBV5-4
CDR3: ASSLAGFGNEQF

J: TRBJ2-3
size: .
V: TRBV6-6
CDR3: ASSLGTSGGGRSSTDTQY

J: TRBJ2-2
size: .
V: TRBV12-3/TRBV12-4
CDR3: ASGQGGEELF

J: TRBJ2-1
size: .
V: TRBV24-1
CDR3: ATSDRRGTGWNEQF